The rows below give T cell receptor beta chains drawn from one sample of a study of cytomegalovirus exposure and HLA in healthy donors. Assay used: immunoSEQ multiplex PCR; TCRdb lists only in-frame clones, some missing. The table shows 96,000 or so clones, with 65% to 80% occurring only once. The sample comprised PBMCs. These receptors came from a woman aged 70-85 years in good health and CMV-seropositive. CDR3s include the opening cysteine and the closing phenylalanine or tryptophan. A D gene is named only where the DNA matches it firmly. Where a row states a size, it is once, few, many or the class of an expanded clone; other rows omit it.

d_gene,abundance,j_gene,v_gene,CDR3nt,CDR3aa
NA,NA,TRBJ1-4,TRBV4-2,TGTGCCAGCAGCCCAAAGCAGGGAAAGGATGAAAAACTGTTTTTT,CASSPKQGKDEKLFF
TRBD1,NA,TRBJ2-7,TRBV19,TGTGCCAGTAGTATGGGACAGGGAACCAACGAGCAGTACTTC,CASSMGQGTNEQYF
TRBD1,NA,TRBJ1-2,TRBV6-1,TGTGCCAGCACTGAGGGACAGGGGATCTATGGCTACACCTTC,CASTEGQGIYGYTF
TRBD1,NA,TRBJ1-5,TRBV5-6,TGTGCCAGCAGCGTCCAGGGGGCTGGGCGGCCCCAGCATTTT,CASSVQGAGRPQHF
TRBD2,few,TRBJ2-2,TRBV19,TGTGCCAGTGGGACTAGCGGGAGTACCGGGGAGCTGTTTTTT,CASGTSGSTGELFF
NA,NA,TRBJ2-7,TRBV11-3,TGTGCCAGCAGCTTGAGGGCGGGACCCTACGAGCAGTACTTC,CASSLRAGPYEQYF
TRBD1,NA,TRBJ1-4,TRBV28,TGTGCCAGCAGGGGACAGCCAAATGAAAAACTGTTTTTT,CASRGQPNEKLFF
NA,NA,TRBJ2-2,TRBV2,TGTGCCAGCAGTTGGGCTAACACCGGGGAGCTGTTTTTT,CASSWANTGELFF
TRBD2,NA,TRBJ2-1,TRBV5-1,TGCGCCAGCAGCCCCCTTGGGGTAGCGGGAGACAATGAGCAGTTCTTC,CASSPLGVAGDNEQFF
NA,NA,TRBJ1-1,TRBV5-4,TGTGCCAGCAGGAGCGAAGAGCTGAACACTGAAGCTTTCTTT,CASRSEELNTEAFF
NA,NA,TRBJ1-5,TRBV4-1,TGCGCCAGCAGCCAAGACTCCTTGGACTTTAGCAATCAGCCCCAGCATTTT,CASSQDSLDFSNQPQHF
NA,NA,TRBJ2-6,TRBV2,TGTGCCAGCAGTGAAGATACTGGGGCCAACGTCCTGACTTTC,CASSEDTGANVLTF
NA,NA,TRBJ1-5,TRBV5-8,TGTGCCAGCAGCTTTGGGGGACTGGCAGGAGCGCCCCAGCATTTT,CASSFGGLAGAPQHF
TRBD1,NA,TRBJ1-5,TRBV10-2,TGCGCCAGCAGTGATCGGACAGGTTATCAGCCCCAGCATTTT,CASSDRTGYQPQHF
NA,NA,TRBJ1-2,TRBV18,TGTGCCAGCTCCGCCAAGACGGGACTGGGTGGCTACACCTTC,CASSAKTGLGGYTF
NA,NA,TRBJ1-6,TRBV6-6,TGTGCCAGCAGTTACTCGAGCCAGGGATCGGCCCTCCACTTT,CASSYSSQGSALHF
TRBD2,NA,TRBJ2-3,TRBV9,TGTGCCAGCAGCCGGGAGGCAGGCACAGATACGCAGTATTTT,CASSREAGTDTQYF
NA,NA,TRBJ1-1,TRBV7-2,TGTGCCAGCAGCCTAGACAGGACCTTCGAAGCTTTCTTT,CASSLDRTFEAFF
NA,NA,TRBJ2-7,TRBV6-5,TGTGCCAGCAGTTTGTCGGGATACGAGCAGTACTTC,CASSLSGYEQYF
TRBD2,NA,TRBJ2-1,TRBV14,TGTGCCAGCAGCCAAGATCGGGGCTCTAGCGGGAGGGCCTACAATGAGCAGTTCTTC,CASSQDRGSSGRAYNEQFF
NA,NA,TRBJ2-2,TRBV28,TGTGCCAGCTTTGGGGGGTTGGGGAACACCGGGGAGCTGTTTTTT,CASFGGLGNTGELFF
NA,NA,TRBJ2-4,TRBV10-3,TGTGCCATCAGTGAATTTGAGGCAGGGGATCTTCTAGCCAAAAACATTCAGTACTTC,CAISEFEAGDLLAKNIQYF
NA,once,TRBJ2-1,TRBV27,TGTGCCAGCAACTCACTTTTGGGACTCAATGAGCAGTTCTTC,CASNSLLGLNEQFF
NA,NA,TRBJ2-5,TRBV18,TGTGCCAGCTCACCTGCAGTTTTGGAGACCCAGTACTTC,CASSPAVLETQYF
TRBD2,NA,TRBJ2-1,TRBV11-3,TGTGCCAGCAGCTTAACCGGGGGGACCTACAATGAGCAGTTCTTC,CASSLTGGTYNEQFF
NA,NA,TRBJ1-6,TRBV27,TGTGCCAGCAGTTTCAGGGCTAATAATTCACCCCTCCACTTT,CASSFRANNSPLHF
TRBD2,once,TRBJ2-3,TRBV28,TGTGCCAGCAGTCTTGGGACGAGCGGGGCCCGGGATACGCAGTATTTT,CASSLGTSGARDTQYF
TRBD2,NA,TRBJ2-2,TRBV5-8,TGTGCCAGCAGCTTTTTACATCGTAGCGGGGCGAACACCGGGGAGCTGTTTTTT,CASSFLHRSGANTGELFF
TRBD1,NA,TRBJ1-2,TRBV15,TGTGCCACCAGCAGAGATCAGGTCGGACAGGGGGAAGGCTACACCTTC,CATSRDQVGQGEGYTF
TRBD2,once,TRBJ2-7,TRBV4-2,TGTGCCAGCAGCCCCTCTAGCGGGCTCTCCTACGAGCAGTACTTC,CASSPSSGLSYEQYF
NA,NA,TRBJ2-7,TRBV19,TGTGCCAGTAGTCCGCCCCGCGGGCCCTACGAGCAGTACTTC,CASSPPRGPYEQYF
NA,NA,TRBJ1-1,TRBV11-2,TGTGCCAGCAGCTTGGGAGGCCCGAACACTGAAGCTTTCTTT,CASSLGGPNTEAFF
TRBD1,NA,TRBJ1-4,TRBV7-9,TGTGCCAGCAGTGCCGGGACAGGTGATGAAAAACTGTTTTTT,CASSAGTGDEKLFF
NA,few,TRBJ1-4,TRBV27,TGTGCCAGCAGTTTACGGCAGGGGGAAAAACTGTTTTTT,CASSLRQGEKLFF
TRBD1,NA,TRBJ1-6,TRBV28,TGTGCCAGCAGTGCTGGACAGGGAAATAATTCACCCCTCCACTTT,CASSAGQGNNSPLHF
NA,NA,TRBJ2-6,TRBV7-9,TGTTCCAGCAGCTTATCTGTAGGCGGCAGCTCTGGGGCCAACGTCCTGACTTTC,CSSSLSVGGSSGANVLTF
TRBD1,NA,TRBJ2-4,TRBV7-3,TGTGCCAGCAGCCCGGGACAGGGGAAAAACATTCAGTACTTC,CASSPGQGKNIQYF
TRBD1,NA,TRBJ1-4,TRBV27,TGTGCCAGCAGTTTATCCCGGACAGGGCCAAAGGGGCTGTTTTTT,CASSLSRTGPKGLFF
TRBD1,NA,TRBJ1-1,TRBV6-5,TGTGCCAGTGAAACAGGGGACTTGGGCACTGAAGCTTTCTTT,CASETGDLGTEAFF
NA,NA,TRBJ2-6,TRBV6-6,TGTGCCAGCAGTTACTCACAGCCTGGGGCCAACGTCCTGACTTTC,CASSYSQPGANVLTF
NA,NA,TRBJ2-7,TRBV5-1,TGCGCCAGCAAATCTTACTACGAGCAGTACTTC,CASKSYYEQYF
TRBD1,NA,TRBJ1-1,TRBV6-6,TGTGCCAGCACCACAAGACAGGGGGCGCGAGGCACTGAAGCTTTCTTT,CASTTRQGARGTEAFF
NA,NA,TRBJ1-1,TRBV10-2,TGCGCCAGCAGTGAGTTGGCAGGGAAGGGTGAAGCTTTCTTT,CASSELAGKGEAFF
NA,once,TRBJ2-2,TRBV7-9,TGTGCCAGCAGCTCCGGTAGGAACACCGGGGAGCTGTTTTTT,CASSSGRNTGELFF
NA,NA,TRBJ2-2,TRBV11-2,TGTGCCAGCAGCCTTACGCGGGGACTCTCGAACACCGGGGAGCTGTTTTTT,CASSLTRGLSNTGELFF
TRBD2,few,TRBJ2-7,TRBV5-4,TGTGCCAGCAGCCTAGGGACTAGCGGGAGCTCCGAGCAGTACTTC,CASSLGTSGSSEQYF
TRBD1,NA,TRBJ1-4,TRBV11-2,TGTGCCAGCAGCCCGGACAGGGTGACTAATGAAAAACTGTTTTTT,CASSPDRVTNEKLFF
NA,NA,TRBJ1-1,TRBV29-1,TGCAGCGTTGGGGCTCAAGAAACGTACACTGAAGCTTTCTTT,CSVGAQETYTEAFF
NA,NA,TRBJ2-1,TRBV11-2,TGTGCCAGCAGCTTAGTAGGACAAAATGAGCAGTTCTTC,CASSLVGQNEQFF
NA,NA,TRBJ1-6,TRBV28,TGTGCCAGCAGTTTAAGACAGAGCAATAATTCACCCCTCCACTTT,CASSLRQSNNSPLHF